This TCR beta chain was obtained from a study of cytomegalovirus exposure and HLA in healthy donors. General study findings and limits: Despite most TCR sequences being rare, some public TCRs occurred in many donors. The study flagged approximately 180 TCR beta chains as cytomegalovirus-associated.

The CDR3 totals 14 residues. CDR1 is KGHSH and CDR2 is LQKENI in the germline V gene. With V trimmed by 2 bases and J by 3 bases, 2 bases remained unmatched. Remarks on this clone: The antigen is not known.

PCR involved 60 Vbeta and 13 Jbeta primers. Produced via immunoSEQ multiplex PCR; TCRdb's table is partial and in-frame only. This table has more than 100,000 clones, around 74% appearing once. Sample: PBMCs. This clonotype was sampled from a man in his sixties in good health and CMV-seropositive. This rearrangement joins TRBV18 to TRBJ1-2, with 8 bases aligning to TRBD1. The CDR3 nucleotides are TGTGCCAGCTCACCAACGGGACAGGACTATGGCTACACCTTC. Amino acid sequence: CASSPTGQDYGYTF. The complete variable domain, with remaining parts taken from reference TRBV18 and TRBJ1-2, reads NAGVMQNPRHLVRRRGQEARLRCSPMKGHSHVYWYRQLPEEGLKFMVYLQKENIIDESGMPKERFSAEFPKEGPSILRIQQVVRGDSAAYFCASSPTGQDYGYTFGSGTRLTVV.